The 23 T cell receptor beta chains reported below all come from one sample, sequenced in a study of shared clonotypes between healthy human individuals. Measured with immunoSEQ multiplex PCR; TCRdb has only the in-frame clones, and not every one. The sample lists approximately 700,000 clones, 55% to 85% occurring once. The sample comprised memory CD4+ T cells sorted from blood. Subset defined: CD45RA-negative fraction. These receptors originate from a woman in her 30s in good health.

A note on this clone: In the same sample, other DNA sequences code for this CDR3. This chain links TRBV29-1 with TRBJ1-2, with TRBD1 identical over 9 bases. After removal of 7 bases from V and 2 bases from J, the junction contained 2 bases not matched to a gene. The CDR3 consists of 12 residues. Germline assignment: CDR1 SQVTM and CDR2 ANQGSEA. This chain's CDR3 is CSAGQGNYGYTF. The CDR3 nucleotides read TGCAGCGCCGGACAGGGGAACTATGGCTACACCTTC.

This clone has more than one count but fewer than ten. CDR3 loop: CASSLEASRKQYF. In DNA form, the CDR3 reads TGTGCCAGCAGCTTAGAGGCTAGCCGTAAGCAGTACTTC. This sequence joins TRBV7-2 and TRBJ2-7; TRBD2 is a possible D gene (5 bases). CDR3 size: 13 residues. V was pared by 1 base and J by 8 bases, with 12 bases between. Germline V lookup: CDR1 SGHTA, CDR2 FQGNSA.

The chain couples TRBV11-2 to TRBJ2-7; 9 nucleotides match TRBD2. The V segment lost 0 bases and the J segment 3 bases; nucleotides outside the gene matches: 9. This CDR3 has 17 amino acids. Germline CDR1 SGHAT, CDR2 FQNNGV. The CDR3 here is CASSLDAGTSHGYEQYF. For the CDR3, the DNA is TGTGCCAGCAGCTTAGATGCCGGGACTAGCCACGGCTACGAGCAGTACTTC.

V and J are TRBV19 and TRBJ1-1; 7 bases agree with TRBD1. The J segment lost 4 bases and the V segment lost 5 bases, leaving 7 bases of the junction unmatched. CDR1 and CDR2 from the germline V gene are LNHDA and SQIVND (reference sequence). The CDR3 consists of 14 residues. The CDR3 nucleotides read TGTGCCAGTAGTTCACACAGGGGATCCACTGAAGCTTTCTTT. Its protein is CASSSHRGSTEAFF.

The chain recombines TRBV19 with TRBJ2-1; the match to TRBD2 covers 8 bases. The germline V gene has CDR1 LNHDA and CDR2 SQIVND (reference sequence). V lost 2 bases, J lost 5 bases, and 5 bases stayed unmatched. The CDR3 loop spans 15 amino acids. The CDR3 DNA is TGTGCCAGTAGTATAACGGGAGGGGATGACAATGAGCAGTTCTTC. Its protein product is CASSITGGDDNEQFF.

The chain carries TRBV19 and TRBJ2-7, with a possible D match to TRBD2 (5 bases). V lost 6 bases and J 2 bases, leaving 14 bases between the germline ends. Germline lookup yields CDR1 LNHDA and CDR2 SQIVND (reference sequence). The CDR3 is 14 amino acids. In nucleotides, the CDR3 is TGTGCCAGTAGCCCGGGGTTCCTCCCCTACGAGCAGTACTTC. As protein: CASSPGFLPYEQYF.

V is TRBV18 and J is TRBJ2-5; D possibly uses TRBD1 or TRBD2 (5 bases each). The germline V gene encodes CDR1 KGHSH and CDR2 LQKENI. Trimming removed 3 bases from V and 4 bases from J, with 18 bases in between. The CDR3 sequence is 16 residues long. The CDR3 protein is CASSPQGAATRETQYF. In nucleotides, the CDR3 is TGTGCCAGCTCACCCCAGGGAGCGGCAACGCGAGAGACCCAGTACTTC.

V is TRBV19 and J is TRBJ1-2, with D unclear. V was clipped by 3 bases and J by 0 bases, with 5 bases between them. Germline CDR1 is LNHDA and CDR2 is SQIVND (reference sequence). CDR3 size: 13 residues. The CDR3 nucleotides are TGTGCCAGTAGTATCCCAGCTAACTATGGCTACACCTTC. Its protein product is CASSIPANYGYTF. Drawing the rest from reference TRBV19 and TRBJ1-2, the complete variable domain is DGGITQSPKYLFRKEGQNVTLSCEQNLNHDAMYWYRQDPGQGLRLIYYSQIVNDFQKGDIAEGYSVSREKKESFPLTVTSAQKNPTAFYLCASSIPANYGYTFGSGTRLTVV.

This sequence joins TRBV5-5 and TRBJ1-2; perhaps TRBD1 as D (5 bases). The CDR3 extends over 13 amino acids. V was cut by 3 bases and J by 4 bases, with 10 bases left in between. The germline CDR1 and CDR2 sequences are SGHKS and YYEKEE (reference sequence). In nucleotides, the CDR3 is TGTGCCAGCAGCTCGGACGGGACCTATGGCTACACCTTC. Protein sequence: CASSSDGTYGYTF.

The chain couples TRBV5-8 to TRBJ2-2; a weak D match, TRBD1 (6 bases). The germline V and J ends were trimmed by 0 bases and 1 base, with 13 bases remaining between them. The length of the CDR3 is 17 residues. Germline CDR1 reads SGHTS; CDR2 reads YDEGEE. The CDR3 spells CASSLVVGTQNTGELFF. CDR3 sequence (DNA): TGTGCCAGCAGCTTGGTGGTTGGGACACAGAACACCGGGGAGCTGTTTTTT.

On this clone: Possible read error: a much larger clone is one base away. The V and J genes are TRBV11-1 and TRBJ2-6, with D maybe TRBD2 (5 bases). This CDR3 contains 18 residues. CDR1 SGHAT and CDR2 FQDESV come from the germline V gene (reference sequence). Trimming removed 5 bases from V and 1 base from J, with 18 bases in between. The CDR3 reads CASSQNSHGESGANVLTF. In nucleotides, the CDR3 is TGTGCCAGCAGCCAAAACAGTCACGGGGAATCTGGGGCCAACGTCCTGACTTTC.

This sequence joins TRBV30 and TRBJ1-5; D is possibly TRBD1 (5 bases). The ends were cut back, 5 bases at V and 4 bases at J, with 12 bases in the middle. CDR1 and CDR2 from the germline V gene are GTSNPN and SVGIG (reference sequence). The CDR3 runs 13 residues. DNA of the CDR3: TGTGCCTGGGGGGGACGTCGGAATCAGCCCCAGCATTTT. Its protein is CAWGGRRNQPQHF.

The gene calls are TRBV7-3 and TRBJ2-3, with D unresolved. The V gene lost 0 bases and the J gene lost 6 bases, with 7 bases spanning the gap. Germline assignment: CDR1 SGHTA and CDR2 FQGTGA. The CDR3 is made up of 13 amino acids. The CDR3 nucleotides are TGTGCCAGCAGCTTAACCCGCTCCGATACGCAGTATTTT. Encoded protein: CASSLTRSDTQYF.

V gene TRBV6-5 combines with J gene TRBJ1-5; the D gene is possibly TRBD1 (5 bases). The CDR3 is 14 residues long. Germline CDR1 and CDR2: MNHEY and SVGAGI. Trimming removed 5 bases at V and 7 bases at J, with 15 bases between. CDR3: CASSALGGRQPQHF. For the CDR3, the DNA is TGTGCCAGCAGTGCCCTGGGGGGGAGGCAGCCCCAGCATTTT.

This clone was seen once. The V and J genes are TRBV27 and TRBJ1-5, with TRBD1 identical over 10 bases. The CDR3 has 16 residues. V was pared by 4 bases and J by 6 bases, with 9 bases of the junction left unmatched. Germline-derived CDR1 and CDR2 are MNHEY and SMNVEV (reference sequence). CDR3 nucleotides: TGTGCCAGCAGTTCCCAGGGACAGGGGTCGGGTCAGCCCCAGCATTTT. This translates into CASSSQGQGSGQPQHF.

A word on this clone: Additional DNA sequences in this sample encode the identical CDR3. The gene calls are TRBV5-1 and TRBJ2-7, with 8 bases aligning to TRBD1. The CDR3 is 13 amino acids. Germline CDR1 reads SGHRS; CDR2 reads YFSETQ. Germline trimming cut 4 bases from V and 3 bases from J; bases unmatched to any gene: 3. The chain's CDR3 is CASSRDRGYEQYF. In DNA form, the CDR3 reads TGCGCCAGCAGCCGAGACAGGGGCTACGAGCAGTACTTC.

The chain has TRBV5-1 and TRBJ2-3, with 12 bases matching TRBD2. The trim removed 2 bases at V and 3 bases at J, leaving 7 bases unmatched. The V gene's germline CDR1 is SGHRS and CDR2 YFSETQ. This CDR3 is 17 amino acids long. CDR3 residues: CASSFGGGTSGTDTQYF. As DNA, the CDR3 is TGCGCCAGCAGCTTTGGTGGGGGGACTAGCGGGACAGATACGCAGTATTTT.

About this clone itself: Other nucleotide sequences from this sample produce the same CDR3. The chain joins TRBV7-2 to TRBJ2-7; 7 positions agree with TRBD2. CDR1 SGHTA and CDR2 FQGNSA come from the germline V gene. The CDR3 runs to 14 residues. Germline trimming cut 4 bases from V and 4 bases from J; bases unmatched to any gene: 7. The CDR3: CASSSQRDSYEQYF. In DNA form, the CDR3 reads TGTGCCAGCAGCTCCCAGCGGGATAGTTACGAGCAGTACTTC.

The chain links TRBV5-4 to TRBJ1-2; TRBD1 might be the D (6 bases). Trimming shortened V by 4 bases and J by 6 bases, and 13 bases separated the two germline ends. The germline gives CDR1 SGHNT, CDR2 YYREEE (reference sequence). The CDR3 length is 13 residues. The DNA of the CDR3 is TGTGCCAGCAGCCCTCAGGGGAGCGATGGCTACACCTTC. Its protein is CASSPQGSDGYTF.

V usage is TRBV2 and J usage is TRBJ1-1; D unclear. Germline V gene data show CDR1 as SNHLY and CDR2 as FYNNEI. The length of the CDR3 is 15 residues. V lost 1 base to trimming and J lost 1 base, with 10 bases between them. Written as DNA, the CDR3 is TGTGCCAGCAGTGAAGTTATTGGAAGGAACACTGAAGCTTTCTTT. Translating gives CASSEVIGRNTEAFF.

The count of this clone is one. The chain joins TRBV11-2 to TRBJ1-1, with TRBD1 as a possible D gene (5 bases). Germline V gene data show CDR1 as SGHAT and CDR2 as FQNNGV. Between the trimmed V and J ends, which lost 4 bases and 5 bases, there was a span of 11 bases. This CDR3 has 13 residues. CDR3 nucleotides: TGTGCCAGCAGCTCAGGGATTAGGACTGAAGCTTTCTTT. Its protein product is CASSSGIRTEAFF. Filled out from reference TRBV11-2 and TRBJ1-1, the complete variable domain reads EAGVAQSPRYKIIEKRQSVAFWCNPISGHATLYWYQQILGQGPKLLIQFQNNGVVDDSQLPKDRFSAERLKGVDSTLKIQPAKLEDSAVYLCASSSGIRTEAFFGQGTRLTVV.

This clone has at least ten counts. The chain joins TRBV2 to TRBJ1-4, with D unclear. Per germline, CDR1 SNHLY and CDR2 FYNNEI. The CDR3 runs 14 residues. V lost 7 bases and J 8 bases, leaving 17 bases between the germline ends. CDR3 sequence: CASNLEREEEKLFF. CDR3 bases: TGTGCCAGCAATCTCGAGAGGGAGGAGGAAAAACTGTTTTTT.

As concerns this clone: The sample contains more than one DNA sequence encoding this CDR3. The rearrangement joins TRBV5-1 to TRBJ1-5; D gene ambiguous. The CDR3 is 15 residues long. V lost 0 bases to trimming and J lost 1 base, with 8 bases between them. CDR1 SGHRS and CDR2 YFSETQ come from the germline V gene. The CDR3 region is CASSLGDSSNQPQHF. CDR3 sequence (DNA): TGCGCCAGCAGCTTGGGGGATAGCAGCAATCAGCCCCAGCATTTT.